The 22 T cell receptor beta chains in this list originate from one sample, sequenced in a study of blood T cell repertoires in COVID-19. The table came from immunoSEQ multiplex PCR; TCRdb's copy has only in-frame clones and leaves some out. The data show under 60,000 clones, approximately 80% seen once. Sequencing was done on a sample of peripheral blood. These receptors all come from a human donor in a cohort sampled during active COVID-19.

This chain joins TRBV7-3 and TRBJ2-5, with TRBD2 as a possible D gene (6 bases). This CDR3 has 15 amino acids. Germline lookup yields CDR1 SGHTA and CDR2 FQGTGA. V lost 5 bases and J 5 bases, leaving 18 bases between the germline ends. The CDR3 DNA reads TGTGCCAGCAGCCCTACGGGACTCCCGGAGGAGACCCAGTACTTC. It yields the protein CASSPTGLPEETQYF.

The V and J genes are TRBV30 and TRBJ1-4; D not certain. The V end was cut by 8 bases, the J end by 5 bases, with 12 bases between. Per the germline V gene, CDR1 is GTSNPN and CDR2 is SVGIG (reference sequence). CDR3 length: 12 amino acids. The CDR3 DNA is TGTGCCGTGACACCATTGAATGAAAAACTGTTTTTT. Translation gives CAVTPLNEKLFF.

This clone was counted at least ten times. The V call is TRBV11-2, the J call TRBJ1-3; D gene ambiguous. Germline CDR1 reads SGHAT; CDR2 reads FQNNGV. The CDR3 is made up of 15 amino acids. V was pared by 5 bases and J by 4 bases, with 15 bases between. The CDR3 sequence: CASSPRPEGGNTIYF. CDR3 bases: TGTGCCAGCAGCCCCCGCCCCGAGGGAGGAAACACCATATATTTT.

The V call is TRBV20-1, the J call TRBJ1-2; D is undetermined. The CDR3 is 10 amino acids. From germline, CDR1 is DFQATT and CDR2 SNEGSKA (reference sequence). V was pared by 3 bases and J by 6 bases, with 5 bases between. The CDR3: CSASGDGYTF. The CDR3 nucleotides read TGCAGTGCTAGTGGAGATGGCTACACCTTC.

The DNA of the CDR3 is TGTGCCAGCAGCTTCGAGTTGGCCTACGAGCAGTACTTC. This encodes CASSFELAYEQYF. The chain employs TRBV11-2 and TRBJ2-7; D not resolved. The germline CDR1 and CDR2 sequences are SGHAT and FQNNGV. Trimming took off 3 bases at V and 2 bases at J, with 8 bases between the two ends. This CDR3 region has 13 residues.

This clone was found once. V and J are TRBV9 and TRBJ1-2; 7 nucleotides agree with TRBD1. Per germline, CDR1 SGDLS and CDR2 YYNGEE. The CDR3 is 16 amino acids. V trimming: 4 bases; J trimming: 0 bases; junction bases outside the gene matches: 9. The CDR3 bases are TGTGCCAGCAGCTCAAAGGGGGCTGTTCCTAACTATGGCTACACCTTC. Protein: CASSSKGAVPNYGYTF.

This sequence joins TRBV18 and TRBJ2-4, with D perhaps TRBD1 (6 bases). Germline V CDR1 and CDR2: KGHSH, LQKENI. The V and J ends lost 3 bases and 6 bases respectively, with 12 bases between them. The CDR3 runs 14 residues. CDR3 bases: TGTGCCAGCTCACCGGGGGCTAGCCCAAACATTCAGTACTTC. The encoded protein is CASSPGASPNIQYF.

The DNA for the CDR3 is TGTGCCAGCAGCTTAGGGCCGTCAAGGGGAGAGACCCAGTACTTC. It specifies CASSLGPSRGETQYF. The chain joins TRBV7-3 to TRBJ2-5; maybe TRBD1 (5 bases). Between the trimmed V and J ends, which lost 2 bases and 4 bases, there was a span of 14 bases. This CDR3 is 15 amino acids long. Germline CDR1 and CDR2: SGHTA and FQGTGA.

The V gene is TRBV15, the J gene TRBJ2-3; 9 bases align to TRBD1. This CDR3 contains 16 residues. J was trimmed by 6 bases and V by 3 bases; bases with no gene match: 10. CDR1 and CDR2 (germline): LNHNV, YYDKDF (reference sequence). CDR3 coding DNA: TGTGCCACCAGCAGGTCTAGACAGGGGGTTGGCGATACGCAGTATTTT. This gives the protein CATSRSRQGVGDTQYF. Full variable domain (missing parts from reference TRBV15 and TRBJ2-3): DAMVIQNPRYQVTQFGKPVTLSCSQTLNHNVMYWYQQKSSQAPKLLFHYYDKDFNNEADTPDNFQSRRPNTSFCFLDIRSPGLGDTAMYLCATSRSRQGVGDTQYFGPGTRLTVL.

In its sample, this clone was seen once. The chain employs TRBV11-3 and TRBJ2-2; 8 positions match TRBD1. V lost 5 bases, J lost 4 bases, and 9 bases stayed unmatched. The CDR3 runs 16 residues. The germline V gene encodes CDR1 SGHNT and CDR2 YENEEA. As DNA, the CDR3 is TGTGCCAGCAGCGAACGGGACAGGTTTATCACCGGGGAGCTGTTTTTT. Its protein is CASSERDRFITGELFF.

This clone was observed at least ten times. The chain uses TRBV6-6 and TRBJ2-7; D gene ambiguous. The CDR3 consists of 11 residues. Germline-derived CDR1 and CDR2 are MNHNY and SVGAGI (reference sequence). V was cut by 5 bases and J by 2 bases, with 4 bases left in between. The CDR3 loop is CASSATYEQYF. Here the CDR3 DNA reads TGTGCCAGCAGTGCTACCTACGAGCAGTACTTC.

The rearrangement links TRBV28 to TRBJ2-4; the D gene is possibly TRBD2 (6 bases). V was shortened by 2 bases and J by 0 bases, with 11 bases between the two germline ends. The CDR3 runs to 16 residues. Germline-derived CDR1 and CDR2 are MDHEN and SYDVKM. The CDR3 DNA reads as TGTGCCAGCAGTTTAGGTCTAGCGTCAGCCAAAAACATTCAGTACTTC. It is translated as CASSLGLASAKNIQYF.

This clone was counted a single time. V gene TRBV25-1 combines with J gene TRBJ2-3; 12 bases are a match to TRBD2. Trimming took 1 base from V and 6 from J; bases not matched to a gene: 2. This CDR3 has 15 residues. Germline V gene lookup returns CDR1 MGHDK and CDR2 SYGVNS. CDR3 loop: CASSEFGLAGDTQYF. DNA of the CDR3: TGTGCCAGCAGTGAATTTGGACTAGCGGGGGATACGCAGTATTTT.

The V gene is TRBV7-9, the J gene TRBJ2-7; D call uncertain. CDR1 and CDR2 from the germline V gene are SEHNR and FQNEAQ (reference sequence). V lost 1 base to trimming and J lost 3 bases, with 7 bases between them. The CDR3 has 13 residues. CDR3 protein: CASSLDRFYEQYF. Here the CDR3 DNA reads TGTGCCAGCAGCTTAGACAGATTCTACGAGCAGTACTTC.

V usage is TRBV5-6 and J usage is TRBJ2-7; 11 bases align to TRBD1. The CDR3 loop spans 15 amino acids. V shed 1 base, J shed 5 bases, and the junction held 5 bases outside the gene matches. Per the germline V gene, CDR1 is SGHDT and CDR2 is YYEEEE. CDR3 coding DNA: TGTGCCAGCAGCTTGAAGGGACAGGGGGTCGACGAGCAGTACTTC. It codes for CASSLKGQGVDEQYF.

The V call is TRBV11-2, the J call TRBJ2-5, with a tentative D call TRBD2 (6 bases). The length of the CDR3 is 15 residues. Germline loops: CDR1 SGHAT, CDR2 FQNNGV. The V and J ends lost 2 bases and 1 base respectively, with 11 bases between them. Written as DNA, the CDR3 is TGTGCCAGCAGCTTATCTGACGGGGGCCAAGAGACCCAGTACTTC. It codes for CASSLSDGGQETQYF.

The V call is TRBV29-1, the J call TRBJ1-1; D not resolved. In germline, CDR1 is SQVTM, CDR2 ANQGSEA. Trimming removed 3 bases from V and 4 bases from J, with 6 bases in between. The CDR3 is made up of 11 amino acids. This CDR3 reads CSVDPSTEAFF. The CDR3 nucleotides read TGCAGCGTTGACCCGAGCACTGAAGCTTTCTTT.

This clone has a single count. The V and J genes are TRBV7-8 and TRBJ2-3; D is ambiguous. V was shortened by 5 bases and J by 2 bases, with 5 bases between the two germline ends. The CDR3 is made up of 12 amino acids. From germline, CDR1 is SGHVS and CDR2 FQNEAQ. The CDR3 sequence: CASSPPTDTQYF. CDR3 bases: TGTGCCAGCAGCCCTCCCACAGATACGCAGTATTTT.

The chain couples TRBV6-1 to TRBJ1-5; D is possibly TRBD1 (6 bases). The CDR3 runs 12 residues. The germline V gene encodes CDR1 MNHNS and CDR2 SASEGT. V was trimmed by 2 bases and J by 9 bases, leaving 8 bases between them. The CDR3 reads CASSEWGRPQHF. The CDR3 DNA reads as TGTGCCAGCAGTGAATGGGGGCGGCCCCAGCATTTT.

V gene TRBV27 combines with J gene TRBJ2-3; no firm D call. The germline V gene encodes CDR1 MNHEY and CDR2 SMNVEV (reference sequence). This CDR3 spans 14 amino acids. V lost 3 bases and J 4 bases, leaving 11 bases between the germline ends. CDR3 region: CASSLGPSPDTQYF. In DNA form, the CDR3 reads TGTGCCAGCAGTTTGGGCCCCTCTCCAGATACGCAGTATTTT.

This rearrangement joins TRBV5-1 to TRBJ1-3; no clear D gene. The CDR3 has 14 residues. Looked up from germline, CDR1 is SGHRS and CDR2 is YFSETQ. The V gene lost 0 bases and the J gene lost 0 bases, with 4 bases spanning the gap. CDR3 region: CASSLDSSGNTIYF. For the CDR3, the DNA is TGCGCCAGCAGCTTGGACAGCTCTGGAAACACCATATATTTT.

The chain carries TRBV28 and TRBJ2-3, with TRBD2 as a possible D gene (6 bases). Between the trimmed V and J ends, which lost 5 bases and 0 bases, there was a span of 15 bases. CDR3 length: 16 residues. CDR1 is MDHEN, CDR2 SYDVKM, per germline. The CDR3 coding sequence is TGTGCCAGCAGTCGCCTCGGGAGATCGAGCACAGATACGCAGTATTTT. Its protein product is CASSRLGRSSTDTQYF.